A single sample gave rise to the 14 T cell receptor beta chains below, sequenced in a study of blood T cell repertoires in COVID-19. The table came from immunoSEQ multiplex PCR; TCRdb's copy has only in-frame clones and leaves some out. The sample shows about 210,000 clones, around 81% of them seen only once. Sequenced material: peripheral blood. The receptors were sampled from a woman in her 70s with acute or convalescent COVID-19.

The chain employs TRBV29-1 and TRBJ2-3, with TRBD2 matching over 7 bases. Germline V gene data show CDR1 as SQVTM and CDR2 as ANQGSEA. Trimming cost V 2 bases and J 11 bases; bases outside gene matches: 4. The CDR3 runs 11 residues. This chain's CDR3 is CSVERVAGQYF. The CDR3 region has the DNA TGCAGCGTTGAAAGGGTAGCGGGGCAGTATTTT.

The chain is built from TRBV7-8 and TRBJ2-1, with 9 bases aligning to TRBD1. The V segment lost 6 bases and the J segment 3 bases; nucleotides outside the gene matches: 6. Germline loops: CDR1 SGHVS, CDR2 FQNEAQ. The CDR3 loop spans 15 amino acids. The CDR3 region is CASRSRDRDYNEQFF. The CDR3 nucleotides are TGTGCCAGCAGGTCACGGGACAGGGACTACAATGAGCAGTTCTTC.

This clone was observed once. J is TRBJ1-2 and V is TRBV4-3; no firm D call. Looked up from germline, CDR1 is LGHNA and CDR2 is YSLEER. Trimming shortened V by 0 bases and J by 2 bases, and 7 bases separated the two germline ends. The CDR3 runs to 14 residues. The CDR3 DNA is TGCGCCAGCAGCCAAGAACCGGTCAACTATGGCTACACCTTC. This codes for CASSQEPVNYGYTF.

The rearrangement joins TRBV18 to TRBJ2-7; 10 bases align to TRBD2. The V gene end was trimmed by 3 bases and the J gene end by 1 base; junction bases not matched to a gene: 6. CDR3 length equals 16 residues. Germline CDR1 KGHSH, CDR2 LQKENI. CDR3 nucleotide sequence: TGTGCCAGCTCACCCCGGAGCGGGGGGGCTTCCTACGAGCAGTACGTC. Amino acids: CASSPRSGGASYEQYV.

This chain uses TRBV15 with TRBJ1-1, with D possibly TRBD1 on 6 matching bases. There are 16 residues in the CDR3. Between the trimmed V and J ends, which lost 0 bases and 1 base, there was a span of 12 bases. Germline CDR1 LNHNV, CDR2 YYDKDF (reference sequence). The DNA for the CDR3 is TGTGCCACCAGCAGAGACCCTACAGGGAGGAACACTGAAGCTTTCTTT. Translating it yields CATSRDPTGRNTEAFF.

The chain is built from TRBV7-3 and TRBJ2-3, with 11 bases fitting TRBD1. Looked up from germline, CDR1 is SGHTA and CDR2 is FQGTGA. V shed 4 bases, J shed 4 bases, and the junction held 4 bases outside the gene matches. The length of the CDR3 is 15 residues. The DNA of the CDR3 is TGTGCCAGCAGCTCGGGACAGGGGGGTTCAGATACGCAGTATTTT. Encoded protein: CASSSGQGGSDTQYF.

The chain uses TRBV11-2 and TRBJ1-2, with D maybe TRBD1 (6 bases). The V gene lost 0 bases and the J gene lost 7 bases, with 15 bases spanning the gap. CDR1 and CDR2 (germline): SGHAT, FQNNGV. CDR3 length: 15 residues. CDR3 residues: CASSLDQEFRGGYTF. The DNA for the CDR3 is TGTGCCAGCAGCTTAGATCAAGAGTTCAGGGGTGGCTACACCTTC.

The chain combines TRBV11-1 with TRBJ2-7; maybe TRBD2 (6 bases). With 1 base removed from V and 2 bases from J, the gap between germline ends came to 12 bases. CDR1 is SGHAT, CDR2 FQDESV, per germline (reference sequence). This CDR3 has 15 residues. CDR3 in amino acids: CASSLEESGAYEQYF. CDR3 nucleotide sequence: TGTGCCAGCAGCTTAGAAGAATCGGGGGCCTACGAGCAGTACTTC.

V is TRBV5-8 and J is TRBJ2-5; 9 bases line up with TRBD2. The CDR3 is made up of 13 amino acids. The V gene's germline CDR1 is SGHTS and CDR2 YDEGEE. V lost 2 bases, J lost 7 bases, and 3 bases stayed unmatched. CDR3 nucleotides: TGTGCCAGCAGCTTAGGACTAGCGTGGACCCAGTACTTC. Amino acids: CASSLGLAWTQYF. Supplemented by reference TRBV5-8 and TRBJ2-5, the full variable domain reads EAGVTQSPTHLIKTRGQQATLRCSPISGHTSVYWYQQALGLGLQFLLWYDEGEERNRGNFPPRFSGRQFPNYSSELNVNALELEDSALYLCASSLGLAWTQYFGPGTRLLVL.

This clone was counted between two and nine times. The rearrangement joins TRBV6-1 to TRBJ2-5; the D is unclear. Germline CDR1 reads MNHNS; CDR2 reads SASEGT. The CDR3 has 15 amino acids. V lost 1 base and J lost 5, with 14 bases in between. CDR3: CASSEGSTLSETQYF. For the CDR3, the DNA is TGTGCCAGCAGTGAAGGGTCTACTCTCTCGGAGACCCAGTACTTC.

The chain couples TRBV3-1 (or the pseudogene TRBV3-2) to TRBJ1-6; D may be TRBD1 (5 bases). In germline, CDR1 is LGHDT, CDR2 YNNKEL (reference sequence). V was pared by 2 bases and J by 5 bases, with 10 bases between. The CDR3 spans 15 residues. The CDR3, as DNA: TGTGCCAGCAGCCAACACGACAGCGATAATTCACCCCTCCACTTT. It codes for CASSQHDSDNSPLHF.

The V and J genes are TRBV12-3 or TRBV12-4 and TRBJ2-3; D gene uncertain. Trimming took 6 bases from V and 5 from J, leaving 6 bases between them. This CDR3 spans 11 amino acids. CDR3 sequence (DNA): TGTGCCAGCAGGGCGGTAGATACGCAGTATTTT. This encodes CASRAVDTQYF.

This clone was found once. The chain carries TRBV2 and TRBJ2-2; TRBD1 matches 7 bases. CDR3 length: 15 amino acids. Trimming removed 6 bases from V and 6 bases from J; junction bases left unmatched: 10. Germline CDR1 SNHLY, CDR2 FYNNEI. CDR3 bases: TGTGCCAGCAGAGTTCGACAGGGTGATTCCGGGGAGCTGTTTTTT. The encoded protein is CASRVRQGDSGELFF. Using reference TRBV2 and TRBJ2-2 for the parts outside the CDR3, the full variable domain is EPEVTQTPSHQVTQMGQEVILRCVPISNHLYFYWYRQILGQKVEFLVSFYNNEISEKSEIFDDQFSVERPDGSNFTLKIRSTKLEDSAMYFCASRVRQGDSGELFFGEGSRLTVL.

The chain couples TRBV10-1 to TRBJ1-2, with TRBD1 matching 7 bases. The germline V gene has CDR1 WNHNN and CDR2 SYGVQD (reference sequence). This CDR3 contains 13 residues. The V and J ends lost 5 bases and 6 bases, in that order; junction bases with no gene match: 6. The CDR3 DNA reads TGCGCCAGCAGTAGACAGGGAGGAGATGGCTACACCTTC. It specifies CASSRQGGDGYTF.